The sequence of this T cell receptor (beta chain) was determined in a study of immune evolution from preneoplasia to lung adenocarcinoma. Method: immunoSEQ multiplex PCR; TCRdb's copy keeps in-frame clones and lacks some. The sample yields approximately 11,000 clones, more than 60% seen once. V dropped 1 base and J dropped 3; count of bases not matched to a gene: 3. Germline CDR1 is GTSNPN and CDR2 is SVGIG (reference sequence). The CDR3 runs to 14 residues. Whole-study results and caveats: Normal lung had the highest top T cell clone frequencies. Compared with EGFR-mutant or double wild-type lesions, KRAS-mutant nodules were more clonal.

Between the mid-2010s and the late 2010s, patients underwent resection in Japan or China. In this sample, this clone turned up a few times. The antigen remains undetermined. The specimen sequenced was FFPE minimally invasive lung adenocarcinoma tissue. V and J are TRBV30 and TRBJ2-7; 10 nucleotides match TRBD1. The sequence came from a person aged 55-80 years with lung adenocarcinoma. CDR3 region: CAWSGWDRGYEQYF. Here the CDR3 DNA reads TGTGCCTGGAGTGGGTGGGACAGGGGCTACGAGCAGTACTTC.